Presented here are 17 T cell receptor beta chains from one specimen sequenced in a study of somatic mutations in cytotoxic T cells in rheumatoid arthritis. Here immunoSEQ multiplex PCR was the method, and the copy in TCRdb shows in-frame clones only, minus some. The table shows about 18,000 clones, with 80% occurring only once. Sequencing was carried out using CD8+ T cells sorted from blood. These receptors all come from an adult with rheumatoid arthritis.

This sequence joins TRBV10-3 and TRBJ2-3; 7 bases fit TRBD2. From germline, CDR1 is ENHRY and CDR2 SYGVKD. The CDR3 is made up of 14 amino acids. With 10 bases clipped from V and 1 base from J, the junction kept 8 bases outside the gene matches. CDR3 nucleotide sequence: TGTGCCACCGGAGGAGGGAGGGGCACAGATACGCAGTATTTT. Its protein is CATGGGRGTDTQYF.

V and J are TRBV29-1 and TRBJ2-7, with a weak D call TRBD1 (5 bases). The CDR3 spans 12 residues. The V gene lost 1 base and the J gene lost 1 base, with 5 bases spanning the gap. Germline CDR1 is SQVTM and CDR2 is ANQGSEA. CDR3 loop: CSVEGTSYEQYF. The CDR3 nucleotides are TGCAGCGTTGAAGGGACATCCTACGAGCAGTACTTC.

In nucleotides, the CDR3 is TGTGCCTCCGAGGGGGCCACCGAATATCCCTACGAGCAGTACTTC. It encodes CASEGATEYPYEQYF. The rearrangement links TRBV30 to TRBJ2-7, with TRBD1 matching 7 bases. The junction had 14 bases not matched to a gene; V was cut back by 7 bases and J by 2 bases. Germline values: CDR1 GTSNPN, CDR2 SVGIG (reference sequence). The CDR3 runs to 15 residues.

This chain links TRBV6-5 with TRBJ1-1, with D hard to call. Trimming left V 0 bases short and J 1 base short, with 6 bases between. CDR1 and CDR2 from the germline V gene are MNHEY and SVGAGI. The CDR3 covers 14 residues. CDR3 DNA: TGTGCCAGCAGTTACTCGAGCGAGAACACTGAAGCTTTCTTT. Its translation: CASSYSSENTEAFF.

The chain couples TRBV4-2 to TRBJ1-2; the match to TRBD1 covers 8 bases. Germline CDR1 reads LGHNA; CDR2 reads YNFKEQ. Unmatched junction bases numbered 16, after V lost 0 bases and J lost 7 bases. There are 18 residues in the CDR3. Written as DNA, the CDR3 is TGTGCCAGCAGCCAAGAGGGTGGGGGAACAGGGGGAAGGGGTGGCTACACCTTC. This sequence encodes CASSQEGGGTGGRGGYTF.

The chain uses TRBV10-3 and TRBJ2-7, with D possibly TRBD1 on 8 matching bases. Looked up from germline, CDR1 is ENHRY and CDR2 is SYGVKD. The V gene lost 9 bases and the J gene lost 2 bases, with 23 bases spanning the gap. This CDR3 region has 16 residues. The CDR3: CAIGRGGTGPTYEQYF. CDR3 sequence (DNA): TGTGCCATAGGGAGGGGCGGGACAGGACCGACCTACGAGCAGTACTTC.

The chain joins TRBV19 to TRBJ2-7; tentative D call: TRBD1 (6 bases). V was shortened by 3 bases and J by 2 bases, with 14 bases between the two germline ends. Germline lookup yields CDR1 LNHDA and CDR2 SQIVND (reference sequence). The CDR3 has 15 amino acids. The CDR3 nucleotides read TGTGCCAGTAGTATCTTGTCCAGGGGCCCCTACGAGCAGTACTTC. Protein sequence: CASSILSRGPYEQYF.

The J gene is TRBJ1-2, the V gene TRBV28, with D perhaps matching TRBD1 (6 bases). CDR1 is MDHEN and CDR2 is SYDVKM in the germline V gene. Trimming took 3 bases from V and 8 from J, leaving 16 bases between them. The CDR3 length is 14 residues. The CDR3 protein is CASSLASTGGGYTF. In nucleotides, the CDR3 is TGTGCCAGCAGTTTGGCCTCGACAGGTGGCGGCTACACCTTC.

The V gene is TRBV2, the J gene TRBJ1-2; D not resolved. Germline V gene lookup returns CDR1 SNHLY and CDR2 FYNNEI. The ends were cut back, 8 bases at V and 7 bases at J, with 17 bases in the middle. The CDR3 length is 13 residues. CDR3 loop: CASLVVFVRGYTF. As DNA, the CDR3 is TGTGCCAGCTTGGTTGTTTTCGTCCGTGGCTACACCTTC.

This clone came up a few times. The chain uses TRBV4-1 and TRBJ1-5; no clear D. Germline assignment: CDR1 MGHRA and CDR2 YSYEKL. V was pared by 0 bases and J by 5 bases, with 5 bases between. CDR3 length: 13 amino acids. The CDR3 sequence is CASSQDLDQPQHF. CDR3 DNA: TGCGCCAGCAGCCAAGATTTGGATCAGCCCCAGCATTTT.

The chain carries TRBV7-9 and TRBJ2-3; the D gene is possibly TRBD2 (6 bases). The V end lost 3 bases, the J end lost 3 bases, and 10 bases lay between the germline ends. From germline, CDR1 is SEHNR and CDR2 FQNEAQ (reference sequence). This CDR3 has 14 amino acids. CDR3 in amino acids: CASSFLRGTDTQYF. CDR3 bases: TGTGCCAGCAGCTTTTTACGGGGGACAGATACGCAGTATTTT. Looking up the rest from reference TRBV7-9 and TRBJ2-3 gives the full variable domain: DTGVSQNPRHKITKRGQNVTFRCDPISEHNRLYWYRQTLGQGPEFLTYFQNEAQLEKSRLLSDRFSAERPKGSFSTLEIQRTEQGDSAMYLCASSFLRGTDTQYFGPGTRLTVL.

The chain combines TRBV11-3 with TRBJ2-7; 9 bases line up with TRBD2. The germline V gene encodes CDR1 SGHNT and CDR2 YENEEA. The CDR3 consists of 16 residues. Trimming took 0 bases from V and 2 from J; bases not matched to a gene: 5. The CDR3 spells CASSLDRLAGTYEQYF. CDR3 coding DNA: TGTGCCAGCAGCTTAGATAGGCTAGCGGGGACCTACGAGCAGTACTTC.

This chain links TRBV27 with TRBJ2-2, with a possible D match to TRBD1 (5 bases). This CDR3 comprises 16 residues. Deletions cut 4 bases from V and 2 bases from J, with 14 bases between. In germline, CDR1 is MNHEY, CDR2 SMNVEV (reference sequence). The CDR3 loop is CASSSGYRGNTGELFF. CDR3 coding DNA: TGTGCCAGCAGTTCCGGGTATAGGGGTAACACCGGGGAGCTGTTTTTT.

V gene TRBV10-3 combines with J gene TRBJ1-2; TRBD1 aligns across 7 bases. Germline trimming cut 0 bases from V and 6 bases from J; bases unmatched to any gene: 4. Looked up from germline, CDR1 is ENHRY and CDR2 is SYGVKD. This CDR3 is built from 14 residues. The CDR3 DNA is TGTGCCATCAGTGAGTCAGCAGGGGGAGATGGCTACACCTTC. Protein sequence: CAISESAGGDGYTF.

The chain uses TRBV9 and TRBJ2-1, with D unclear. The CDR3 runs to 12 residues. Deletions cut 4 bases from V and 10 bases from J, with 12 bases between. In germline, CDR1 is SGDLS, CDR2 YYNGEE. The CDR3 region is CASSLDEREQFF. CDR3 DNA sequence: TGTGCCAGCAGCTTGGATGAGAGGGAGCAGTTCTTC.

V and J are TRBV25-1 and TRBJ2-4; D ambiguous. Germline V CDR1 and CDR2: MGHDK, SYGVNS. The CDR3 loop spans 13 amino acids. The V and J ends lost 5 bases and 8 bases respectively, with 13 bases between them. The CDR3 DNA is TGTGCCAGCAGTCCACTTCTAGTTCACATTCAGTACTTC. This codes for CASSPLLVHIQYF.

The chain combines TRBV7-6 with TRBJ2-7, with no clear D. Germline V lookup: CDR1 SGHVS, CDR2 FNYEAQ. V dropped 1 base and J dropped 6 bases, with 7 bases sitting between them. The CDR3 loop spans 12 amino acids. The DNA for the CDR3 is TGTGCCAGCAGCTTAGGGGTGGGCGAGCAGTACTTC. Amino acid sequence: CASSLGVGEQYF.